The clone carrying this TCR beta chain was seen a single time. Its antigen is as yet unknown. This sample is drawn from a study of shared clonotypes between healthy human individuals. General observations from the study: Investigators collected only blood, and repertoires in tissues likely differ. The study found approximately 5% of naive CD4 clonotypes shared across several donors. An effect of sequencing depth on clonotype sharing among donors was expected.

An assay was performed, and its level was deep. Sequencing was performed with immunoSEQ multiplex PCR; in TCRdb, only in-frame clones are kept and a portion is missing. This table has about 2.4 million clones, just over 90% appearing once. CDR3 size: 16 residues. Per the germline V gene, CDR1 is SGDLS and CDR2 is YYNGEE. The J segment lost 7 bases and the V segment lost 3 bases, leaving 6 bases of the junction unmatched. The sequence derives from a man aged 18 to 35 in good health. This chain joins TRBV9 and TRBJ2-1; TRBD2 aligns across 14 bases. The sample taken for sequencing was naive CD4+ T cells sorted from blood. The subset here: CD45RA+ positively selected. The CDR3 DNA is TGTGCCAGCAGCGCCTCGGGACTAGCGGGAGTTAATGAGCAGTTCTTC. Translating gives CASSASGLAGVNEQFF.